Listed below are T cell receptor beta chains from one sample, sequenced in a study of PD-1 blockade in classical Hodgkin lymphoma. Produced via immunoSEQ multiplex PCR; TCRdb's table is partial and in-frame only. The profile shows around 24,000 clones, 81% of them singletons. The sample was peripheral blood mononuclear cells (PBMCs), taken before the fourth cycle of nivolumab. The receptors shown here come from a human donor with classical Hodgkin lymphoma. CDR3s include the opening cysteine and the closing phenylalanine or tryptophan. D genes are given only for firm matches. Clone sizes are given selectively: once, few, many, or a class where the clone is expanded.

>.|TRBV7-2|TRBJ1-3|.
TGTGCCAGCAGCTTAGCCGGGGCTGGAAACACCATATATTTT
CASSLAGAGNTIYF
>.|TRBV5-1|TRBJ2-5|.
TGCGCCAGCAGCGTTGACGGAGACCTACAAGAGACCCAGTACTTC
CASSVDGDLQETQYF
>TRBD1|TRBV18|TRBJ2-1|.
TGTGCCAGCTCACGAGATCCGGGACAGGGCCACAATGAGCAGTTCTTC
CASSRDPGQGHNEQFF
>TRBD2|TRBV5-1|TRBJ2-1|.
TGCGCCAGCAGCCCCGGGACTAGCGGGATGAGCTCCTACAATGAGCAGTTCTTC
CASSPGTSGMSSYNEQFF
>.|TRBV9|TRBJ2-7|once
TGTGCCAGCAGCGTATCCGGAGGAAGCGGGTACTCCTACGAGCAGTACTTC
CASSVSGGSGYSYEQYF
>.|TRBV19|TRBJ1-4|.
TGTGCCAGTAGTATGAGTACAGGTCACAATGAAAAACTGTTTTTT
CASSMSTGHNEKLFF
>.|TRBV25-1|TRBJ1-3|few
TGTGCCAGCAGTGACTACAGAAACACCATATATTTT
CASSDYRNTIYF
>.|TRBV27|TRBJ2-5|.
TGTGCCAGCAGGACGGGGGTCGTCGAGACCCAGTACTTC
CASRTGVVETQYF
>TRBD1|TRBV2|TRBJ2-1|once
TGTGCCAGCAGTCCGACAGGGGGCGCCTACAATGAGCAGTTCTTC
CASSPTGGAYNEQFF
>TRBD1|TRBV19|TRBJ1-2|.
TGTGCCAGCGATGATCCTCGGACAGGGGATAAGGACTATGGCTACACCTTC
CASDDPRTGDKDYGYTF
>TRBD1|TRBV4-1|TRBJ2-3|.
TGCGCCAGCAGCCAACTACCGGGACAGGGGATTGAGACGCAGTATTTT
CASSQLPGQGIETQYF
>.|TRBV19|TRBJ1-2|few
TGTGCCAGTAGTATAGATCGGGCCCCGGGGAGGTATGGCTACACCTTC
CASSIDRAPGRYGYTF
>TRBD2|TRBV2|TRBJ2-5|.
TGTGCCAGCAGCGAGATCGGGACTAGCGCGGAGACCCAGTACTTC
CASSEIGTSAETQYF
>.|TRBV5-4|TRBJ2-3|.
TGTGCCAGCAGCTTGGAGGCTTCCCTCGGCACAGATACGCAGTATTTT
CASSLEASLGTDTQYF
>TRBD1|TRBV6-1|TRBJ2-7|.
TGTGCCAGCGTGTGGGACAGGGTAGAGCAGTACTTC
CASVWDRVEQYF
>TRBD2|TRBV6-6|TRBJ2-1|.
TGTGCCAGCAGGACCGGGACTAGCGGATACAATGAGCAGTTCTTC
CASRTGTSGYNEQFF
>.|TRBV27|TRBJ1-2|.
TGTGCCAGCAGTTCCAGGGGCGGCAACTATGGCTACACCTTC
CASSSRGGNYGYTF
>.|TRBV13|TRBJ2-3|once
TGTGCCAGCAGCTCAGGGGAAGGCACAGATACGCAGTATTTT
CASSSGEGTDTQYF
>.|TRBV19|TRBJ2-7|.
TGTGCCAGTAGTGCAGGGGCGGGGTACGAGCAGTACTTC
CASSAGAGYEQYF
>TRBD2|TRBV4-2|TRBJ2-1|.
TGTGCCAGCAGCCAGCCCGATCTAGCGGGGGTCTACAATGAGCAGTTCTTC
CASSQPDLAGVYNEQFF
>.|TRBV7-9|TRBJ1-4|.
TGTGCCAGCAGCATCGGGGCAACTAATGAAAAACTGTTTTTT
CASSIGATNEKLFF
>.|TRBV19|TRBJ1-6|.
TGTGCCAGTAGTATAGATAGGCGACAGCCCCTCCACTTT
CASSIDRRQPLHF
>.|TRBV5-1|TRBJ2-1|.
TGCGCCAGCAGCTTGCAGGGCAGGGGAATCGCGGATGAGCAGTTCTTC
CASSLQGRGIADEQFF
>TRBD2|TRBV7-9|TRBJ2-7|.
TGTGCCAGCAGCTGGACTAGCGGGGGCAACGAGCAGTACTTC
CASSWTSGGNEQYF